Detailed here is one T cell receptor (beta chain). No antigen is known for it. One base away there is no much larger clone; base qualities are not given. This sample was included in a study of OX40 agonist ivuxolimab in advanced cancers. About the study as a whole: Ivuxolimab, which targeted the costimulatory receptor OX40 (CD134), was an agonistic, fully human IgG2 monoclonal antibody. Intravenous ivuxolimab was administered to patients every 2 weeks at six dose levels: 0.01, 0.1, 0.3, 1.5, 3 and 10 mg/kg. Of the approximately 50 dose-escalation patients, hepatocellular carcinoma was present in approximately 20, melanoma in approximately 15, renal cell carcinoma in 9 and head and neck cancer in 9. In the dose-escalation cohort, over 65% of patients were male, and the mean age was approximately 55 years, with a range of 23 to 79. Prior anti-PD-1, anti-PD-L1 or anti-CTLA-4 therapy was permitted, and checkpoint inhibitors had been received by about 36% of dose-escalation patients. Partial responses occurred in three dose-escalation patients, of whom one had hepatocellular carcinoma and two had cutaneous melanoma. Peripheral TCRbeta sequencing aimed to test whether ivuxolimab altered TCR sequence diversity and caused clonal T-cell expansion. The monotherapy dose-escalation portion (N of about 50 patients) of the phase I ivuxolimab trial is reported in the paper. Study-level results and caveats: In partial responders in the 0.1-3.0 mg/kg groups, normalized peripheral clonal expansion was found to be among the lowest, especially among CD8+ T cells. Low levels of normalized T-cell clonal expansion were also seen in some patients who did not respond. Clonal expansion of both CD4+ and CD8+ blood T cells was observed from baseline to week 6 at doses 0.1 to 3.0 mg/kg. After ivuxolimab, expanded clones were on average more numerous among CD8+ T cells than among CD4+ T cells. The antigen specificity of the peripheral T cells that underwent clonal expansion was not determined.

For sequencing of the TCRbeta CDR3 region, genomic DNA was extracted from the sorted cells. TCRbeta CDR3 regions were sequenced using the immunoSEQ Assay. TCRdb holds this immuneACCESS table with in-frame rearrangements only. Some clones are missing; in checked studies, unresolved V genes explain under half, and the rest has no known cause. The sample table records some 35,000 clones; roughly 80% of these occur just once. 23% of the sample goes to the ten largest clones. The trial excluded patients who had a history of autoimmune disease or were on systemic immunosuppression. In every dose cohort, peripheral blood was drawn for TCR sequencing at baseline, cycle 4 day 1, and cycle 7 day 1. The samples were taken from a phase I, first-in-human, multicenter, open-label dose-escalation trial of ivuxolimab. Adults with locally advanced or metastatic melanoma, renal cell, hepatocellular, or head and neck squamous cell carcinoma were enrolled in the trial. Before TCR sequencing, CD4+ T cells and CD8+ T cells were sorted from peripheral blood as separate populations.

This specimen consisted of CD4+ or CD8+ T cells sorted from blood, obtained in a trial of the OX40 agonist ivuxolimab. The TCR comes from an adult with an advanced solid tumor such as melanoma, head and neck, liver or kidney cancer.

The sequenced DNA is TGTGCCAGCAGTCTTATGACAGGCCAAACTGAAGCTTTCTTT. Its protein reads: CASSLMTGQTEAFF. The rearrangement combines TRBV6-5 with TRBJ1-1; the best D guess is TRBD1, with 6 bases matching. The CDR3 runs 14 amino acids, cysteine and phenylalanine included. Only the CDR3 part of the read is kept: 42 bases, read in frame from the first base. V lost 5 bases and J lost 5 bases; the stretch between them is 15 bases long. Per the germline V gene, MNHEY is the CDR1 and SVGAGI is the CDR2.